This TCR beta chain was retrieved from a study of cytotoxic CD8 clonotypes in ibrutinib-treated CLL. Many counts were recorded for this clone. Repertoires were generated with immunoSEQ multiplex PCR, while TCRdb's copy carries only in-frame clones and drops some. The profile shows under 15,000 clones, 64% of them singletons. There are 14 residues in the CDR3. Germline-derived CDR1 and CDR2 are SQVTM and ANQGSEA. V lost 3 bases, J lost 7 bases, and 16 bases lay in between. The V call is TRBV29-1, the J call TRBJ2-1; no clear D gene. The sample in question was PBMCs, obtained before ibrutinib treatment. This TCR came from a human donor with chronic lymphocytic leukemia. Here the CDR3 DNA reads TGCAGCGTTGATAGAGACACCCCTGCGAATGAGCAGTTCTTC. Translation: CSVDRDTPANEQFF.